Reported below is one T cell receptor beta chain. This entry comes from a study of response to subunit inactivated influenza vaccine. The germline CDR1 and CDR2 sequences are LGHDT and YNNKEL (reference sequence). CDR3 length: 15 residues. The V gene end was trimmed by 7 bases and the J gene end by 2 bases; junction bases not matched to a gene: 7. TCRdb reprocessed the RT-PCR reads with MiXCR, giving one entry per CDR3 protein. The profile shows more than 550,000 distinct CDR3 sequences, around 10% of them singletons. The data were also submitted as part of a second study, on T cells expressing NK-cell markers. Per that paper: TCR beta cDNA was generated via 5'RACE template switching incorporating UMIs. Sorting of alpha-beta TCR T cells alone was achieved in several experiments with an anti-gamma-delta TCR antibody.

Here the sequenced sample was PBMCs from blood, taken on the day of vaccination. The gene calls are TRBV3-1 and TRBJ2-3; 9 bases fit TRBD2. This receptor was taken from a man over 45 who received an inactivated influenza vaccine. The CDR3 bases are TGTGCCAGCACCTTAGCGGGGGCCAACACAGATACGCAGTATTTT. Translated: CASTLAGANTDTQYF.